This T cell receptor beta chain was captured by sequencing in a study of T cell repertoires in cytomegalovirus infection. On the study more broadly: Well-studied HLA-B-restricted epitopes and recently identified HLA-C-restricted epitopes of CMV were both used in the study.

TCRdb reanalysed the reads using MiXCR and keeps one entry per CDR3 protein. This sample carries 110,000 or so distinct CDR3 sequences, roughly 30% of them seen once, and the ten largest clones take about 81%. This clonotype was seen a handful of times. The antigen is unknown. This sequence originates from a human donor in good health (CMV status not recorded). Some clones in this sample may be carry-over from other donors' samples. The sample in question was CD8+ T cells from cultured PBMCs, obtained from culture after CMV antigen stimulation.

The CDR3 nucleotides read TGTGCCAGACCCTCGGGACAAGAAGGCACAGATACGCAGTATTTT. As protein: CARPSGQEGTDTQYF. V gene TRBV2 combines with J gene TRBJ2-3; a possible D gene is TRBD1 (6 bases). Germline V gene sequence: CDR1 SNHLY, CDR2 FYNNEI. This CDR3 spans 15 amino acids. The V and J ends lost 9 bases and 1 base respectively, with 17 bases between them.